Presented here are 20 T cell receptor beta chains from one specimen sequenced in a study of T-cell reconstitution after alpha-beta-depleted transplantation in children listed by TCRdb under 2016. The treatment or condition label here, explained by the study, means: allogeneic hematopoietic cell transplantation with graft depleted of TCRalphabeta T cells and CD19 B cells. The library was produced with PCR. Sequencing took place on an Illumina HiSeq 2500. TCR library preparation used molecular barcoding, with unique molecular identifiers applied to normalize quantification of the TCRbeta repertoire. TCRdb took the public reads, trimmed them with fastp at Q25, ran MiXCR for clone calling and kept in-frame beta chains. Each record represents a unique CDR3 protein, reported with the most common genes and DNA among its rows. A total of 500,000 to 600,000 distinct CDR3 sequences appear in this sample, roughly 27% of them only once. The ten largest clonotypes hold about a third of the sample.

This specimen was PBMCs, taken before TCRalphabeta/CD19-depleted stem cell transplant. These receptor sequences come from a boy younger than two with Wiskott-Aldrich syndrome, due to receive a stem cell transplant.

This clonotype was counted a few times. In DNA, the CDR3 is TGCAGTGCTAGGGAGCGGGAGGGATCTTTAGCCAAAAACATTCAGTACTTC. Its translation: CSAREREGSLAKNIQYF. The chain has TRBV20-1 and TRBJ2-4; 10 nucleotides agree with TRBD2. The ends lost 3 bases at V and 0 bases at J; junction bases unmatched: 8. The CDR3 contains 17 residues. In germline, CDR1 is DFQATT, CDR2 SNEGSKA (reference sequence).

The V gene is TRBV7-9, the J gene TRBJ2-5; D possibly corresponds to TRBD2 (6 bases). Germline V gene sequence: CDR1 SEHNR, CDR2 FQNEAQ (reference sequence). The CDR3 totals 14 residues. Trimming removed 3 bases from V and 4 bases from J, with 12 bases in between. The CDR3 nucleotides are TGTGCCAGCAGCTTCCGGGGGTCAGGAGAGACCCAGTACTTC. Its translation: CASSFRGSGETQYF.

The chain couples TRBV28 to TRBJ2-3, with 8 bases lining up with TRBD1. The CDR3 contains 16 residues. V lost 2 bases and J lost 5; bases outside the gene matches: 9. Germline CDR1 and CDR2: MDHEN and SYDVKM. CDR3 coding DNA: TGTGCCAGCAGTTTAGGGGGACAGGCCGCCCGAGATACGCAGTATTTT. Protein sequence: CASSLGGQAARDTQYF.

This clonotype was counted a few times. J is TRBJ2-7 and V is TRBV7-8; tentative D call: TRBD1 (5 bases). The V end was cut by 1 base, the J end by 3 bases, with 13 bases between. The CDR3 is 15 amino acids. The germline gives CDR1 SGHVS, CDR2 FQNEAQ. The CDR3 DNA reads TGTGCCAGCAGCTTAGTGGTTCAGGGCGGCTACGAGCAGTACTTC. It yields the protein CASSLVVQGGYEQYF.

The chain joins TRBV5-1 to TRBJ2-3, with TRBD2 matching 10 bases. J gave up 3 bases and V 5 bases, and 12 bases lay outside the gene matches. This CDR3 has 17 residues. Germline V lookup: CDR1 SGHRS, CDR2 YFSETQ. The CDR3 is CASRRLAGVTGTDTQYF. CDR3 nucleotides: TGCGCCAGCAGACGGCTAGCGGGAGTCACAGGTACAGATACGCAGTATTTT.

This clonotype came up a few times. The chain joins TRBV27 to TRBJ2-3, with 10 bases that match TRBD2. From germline, CDR1 is MNHEY and CDR2 SMNVEV (reference sequence). The CDR3 length is 17 residues. Trimming at V came to 11 bases and at J to 4 bases, leaving 18 bases not matched to a gene. CDR3 nucleotide sequence: TGTGCCGGATGGGATTTTGGGAATAGCGGGAGGCCAGATACGCAGTATTTT. Its protein is CAGWDFGNSGRPDTQYF.

This clonotype was recorded a few times. This sequence joins TRBV7-8 and TRBJ1-5, with D hard to call. The CDR3 is made up of 14 amino acids. Per the germline V gene, CDR1 is SGHVS and CDR2 is FQNEAQ. The V gene lost 1 base and the J gene lost 9 bases, with 13 bases spanning the gap. CDR3 coding DNA: TGTGCCAGCAGCTTAGACTTGGGTGTCTGGCCCCAGCATTTT. The encoded protein is CASSLDLGVWPQHF.

The V call is TRBV5-6, the J call TRBJ1-2; D is uncertain. The CDR3 sequence is 14 residues long. Germline CDR1 reads SGHDT; CDR2 reads YYEEEE. V gave up 1 base and J gave up 3 bases, with 10 bases separating them. The DNA for the CDR3 is TGTGCCAGCAGCTTGACCTGGGGTGACTATGGCTACACCTTC. Translation: CASSLTWGDYGYTF.

In this sample, this clonotype turned up a few times. V gene TRBV5-1 combines with J gene TRBJ1-5; no firm D call. CDR1 is SGHRS and CDR2 is YFSETQ in the germline V gene. The germline V and J ends were trimmed by 0 bases and 6 bases, with 10 bases remaining between them. The CDR3 is 14 amino acids. The CDR3 DNA sequence: TGCGCCAGCAGCTTGGCCACCGGCAGTCAGCCCCAGCATTTT. The encoded protein is CASSLATGSQPQHF. Full variable domain (outside the CDR3, taken from reference TRBV5-1 and TRBJ1-5): KAGVTQTPRYLIKTRGQQVTLSCSPISGHRSVSWYQQTPGQGLQFLFEYFSETQRNKGNFPGRFSGRQFSNSRSEMNVSTLELGDSALYLCASSLATGSQPQHFGDGTRLSIL.

CDR3 DNA sequence: TGTGCCAGCAGTGAATACGAAGGAGGTAACACCGGGGAGCTGTTTTTT. It specifies CASSEYEGGNTGELFF. The gene calls are TRBV25-1 and TRBJ2-2; tentatively, D is TRBD2 (5 bases). CDR1 is MGHDK and CDR2 is SYGVNS in the germline V gene. The CDR3 extends over 16 amino acids. Trimming took 0 bases from V and 2 from J, leaving 10 bases between them. The full variable domain, its missing parts supplied by reference TRBV25-1 and TRBJ2-2, is EADIYQTPRYLVIGTGKKITLECSQTMGHDKMYWYQQDPGMELHLIHYSYGVNSTEKGDLSSESTVSRIRTEHFPLTLESARPSHTSQYLCASSEYEGGNTGELFFGEGSRLTVL.

The CDR3 nucleotides read TGCGCCAGCAGCTTGGCCAACCTAGCGGGAGCCCAAGAGACCCAGTACTTC. Its translation is CASSLANLAGAQETQYF. The chain couples TRBV5-1 to TRBJ2-5, with 10 bases that match TRBD2. Trimming at V came to 0 bases and at J to 1 base, leaving 6 bases not matched to a gene. Germline-derived CDR1 and CDR2 are SGHRS and YFSETQ. The CDR3 length is 17 residues. The entire variable domain, with the rest obtained from reference TRBV5-1 and TRBJ2-5, is as follows: KAGVTQTPRYLIKTRGQQVTLSCSPISGHRSVSWYQQTPGQGLQFLFEYFSETQRNKGNFPGRFSGRQFSNSRSEMNVSTLELGDSALYLCASSLANLAGAQETQYFGPGTRLLVL.

V gene TRBV6-7 combines with J gene TRBJ2-1; perhaps D is TRBD1 or TRBD2 (7 bases each). Being an ORF, TRBV6-7 has a function that is uncertain. V dropped 0 bases and J dropped 5 bases, with 32 bases sitting between them. The CDR3 contains 22 residues. CDR3 residues: CASSYSIKKPLRGLAVHNEQFF. CDR3 in DNA: TGTGCCAGCAGTTACTCGATAAAAAAACCTCTAAGGGGGCTAGCGGTCCACAATGAGCAGTTCTTC.

This clonotype was seen a few times. The gene calls are TRBV20-1 and TRBJ2-1, with D uncertain. Germline CDR1 DFQATT, CDR2 SNEGSKA (reference sequence). Deletions cut 5 bases from V and 0 bases from J, with 11 bases between. The CDR3 totals 14 residues. The CDR3, as DNA: TGCAGTGCTCCCGGCCGCCGCTCCTACAATGAGCAGTTCTTC. It yields the protein CSAPGRRSYNEQFF.

This sequence joins TRBV29-1 and TRBJ1-5; D ambiguous. Trimming removed 4 bases from V and 5 bases from J, with 12 bases in between. Germline V gene lookup returns CDR1 SQVTM and CDR2 ANQGSEA. The CDR3 has 13 residues. CDR3 residues: CSVATGRHQPQHF. In DNA form, the CDR3 reads TGCAGCGTTGCCACCGGGAGACATCAGCCCCAGCATTTT.

This clonotype was seen more than once but under ten times. The chain recombines TRBV30 with TRBJ2-1, with 9 bases identical to TRBD2. With V trimmed by 5 bases and J by 5 bases, 4 bases remained unmatched. The CDR3 is 13 amino acids. Per the germline V gene, CDR1 is GTSNPN and CDR2 is SVGIG (reference sequence). CDR3 nucleotides: TGTGCCTGGGCTAGCGGGAAAGACAATGAGCAGTTCTTC. Its protein product is CAWASGKDNEQFF.

The chain uses TRBV5-1 and TRBJ2-3, with 13 bases matching TRBD2. The trim removed 3 bases at V and 2 bases at J, leaving 12 bases unmatched. Germline loops: CDR1 SGHRS, CDR2 YFSETQ. CDR3 length: 19 residues. The CDR3 DNA sequence: TGCGCCAGCAGCTGGGGACTAGCGGGATTCGGGCTCACCACAGATACGCAGTATTTT. The encoded protein is CASSWGLAGFGLTTDTQYF. Filled out from reference TRBV5-1 and TRBJ2-3, the complete variable domain reads KAGVTQTPRYLIKTRGQQVTLSCSPISGHRSVSWYQQTPGQGLQFLFEYFSETQRNKGNFPGRFSGRQFSNSRSEMNVSTLELGDSALYLCASSWGLAGFGLTTDTQYFGPGTRLTVL.

This rearrangement joins TRBV12-3 or TRBV12-4 to TRBJ2-1; TRBD2 matches at 7 bases. The junction had 2 bases not matched to a gene; V was cut back by 4 bases and J by 8 bases. The CDR3 runs to 12 residues. CDR3 sequence reads: CASSSREHEQFF. CDR3 nucleotides: TGTGCCAGCAGTTCGCGGGAGCATGAGCAGTTCTTC.

This clonotype occurred many times. The chain carries TRBV5-1 and TRBJ1-1; 10 bases agree with TRBD1. Germline V CDR1 and CDR2: SGHRS, YFSETQ. V gave up 4 bases and J gave up 3 bases; unmatched junction bases: 9. The CDR3 has 16 amino acids. CDR3 DNA: TGCGCCAGCAGCGGTGGGACAGGGGTCGTTCACACTGAAGCTTTCTTT. This sequence encodes CASSGGTGVVHTEAFF.

The sample holds many counts of this clonotype. The junction and the germline gene differ at one end; a read error may be behind it. The chain is built from TRBV5-1 and TRBJ2-1; TRBD2 matches at 13 bases. CDR1 is SGHRS and CDR2 is YFSETQ in the germline V gene. CDR3 size: 15 residues. The CDR3 spells CASSPGLAGSNEQFF. The CDR3 region has the DNA TGTGCCAGCAGCCCGGGACTAGCGGGGTCGAATGAGCAGTTCTTC.

This chain connects TRBV20-1 to TRBJ1-2; TRBD1 matches 9 bases. The V gene's germline CDR1 is DFQATT and CDR2 SNEGSKA (reference sequence). After removal of 1 base from V and 5 bases from J, the junction contained 2 bases not matched to a gene. The CDR3 spans 13 residues. This CDR3 reads CSARVDRGYGYTF. The CDR3 region has the DNA TGCAGTGCTAGAGTGGACAGGGGATATGGCTACACCTTC.